Listed below are T cell receptor beta chains from one sample, sequenced in a study of cytomegalovirus exposure and HLA in healthy donors. Method: immunoSEQ multiplex PCR; TCRdb's copy keeps in-frame clones and lacks some. The profile shows hundreds of thousands of clones, over 75% of them singletons. Sequences were obtained from PBMCs. The receptors stem from a male donor in good health and CMV-seronegative. Each CDR3 is given with its conserved first and last residue. A D gene is named only where the DNA matches it firmly. Clone size is shown for a subset of rows, as once, few, many or a class of expanded clone.

clone size: .; D gene: .; V gene: TRBV7-9; J gene: TRBJ2-5; CDR3 length: 14; CDR3 DNA: TGTGCCAGCAGCGGGGCGTCGTGGCAAGAGACCCAGTACTTC; CDR3 protein: CASSGASWQETQYF
clone size: .; D gene: .; V gene: TRBV29-1; J gene: TRBJ1-3; CDR3 length: 11; CDR3 DNA: TGCAGCGTTGACAGGGCAAACACCATATATTTT; CDR3 protein: CSVDRANTIYF
clone size: .; D gene: .; V gene: TRBV7-9; J gene: TRBJ1-1; CDR3 length: 16; CDR3 DNA: TGTGCCAGCAGGCGCCCCTCGCGGGATTTGAACACTGAAGCTTTCTTT; CDR3 protein: CASRRPSRDLNTEAFF
clone size: .; D gene: .; V gene: TRBV28; J gene: TRBJ2-7; CDR3 length: 13; CDR3 DNA: TGTGCCAGCAGTCCAGGATCTGCCCACGAGCAGTACTTC; CDR3 protein: CASSPGSAHEQYF
clone size: .; D gene: TRBD2; V gene: TRBV7-7; J gene: TRBJ2-2; CDR3 length: 14; CDR3 DNA: TGTGCTAGCGGGTTGGCAGGCAACACCGGGGAGCTGTTTTTT; CDR3 protein: CASGLAGNTGELFF
clone size: .; D gene: TRBD1; V gene: TRBV27; J gene: TRBJ2-1; CDR3 length: 15; CDR3 DNA: TGTGCCAGCCAACGGACAGGGAGGTCCAACAATGAGCAGTTCTTC; CDR3 protein: CASQRTGRSNNEQFF
clone size: .; D gene: .; V gene: TRBV5-1; J gene: TRBJ1-5; CDR3 length: 16; CDR3 DNA: TGCGCCAGCAGTTCAGGGGAAGGATCTAGCAATCAGCCCCAGCATTTT; CDR3 protein: CASSSGEGSSNQPQHF
clone size: .; D gene: .; V gene: TRBV4-2; J gene: TRBJ2-7; CDR3 length: 14; CDR3 DNA: TGTGCCAGCAGCCAAGATGCAGACAGCTACGAGCAGTACTTC; CDR3 protein: CASSQDADSYEQYF
clone size: few; D gene: .; V gene: TRBV28; J gene: TRBJ1-6; CDR3 length: 19; CDR3 DNA: TGTGCCAGCAGTTTGACAGGTGTTTTTGGTGGGTCCTATAATTCACCCCTCCACTTT; CDR3 protein: CASSLTGVFGGSYNSPLHF
clone size: .; D gene: TRBD2; V gene: TRBV19; J gene: TRBJ2-5; CDR3 length: 14; CDR3 DNA: TGTGCCAGTAGTATAACGGGAGGAGGTGAGACCCAGTACTTC; CDR3 protein: CASSITGGGETQYF
clone size: .; D gene: TRBD1; V gene: TRBV28; J gene: TRBJ1-2; CDR3 length: 15; CDR3 DNA: TGTGCCAGCAGTTCCTTCAGGGGGCGCAACTATGGCTACACCTTC; CDR3 protein: CASSSFRGRNYGYTF
clone size: .; D gene: .; V gene: TRBV6-5; J gene: TRBJ1-2; CDR3 length: 14; CDR3 DNA: TGTGCCAGCAGTTACCAGACAGGATACTATGGCTACACCTTC; CDR3 protein: CASSYQTGYYGYTF
clone size: .; D gene: .; V gene: TRBV6-5; J gene: TRBJ1-3; CDR3 length: 11; CDR3 DNA: TGTGCCAGCATACGGGGAAACACCATATATTTT; CDR3 protein: CASIRGNTIYF
clone size: .; D gene: TRBD2; V gene: TRBV9; J gene: TRBJ2-1; CDR3 length: 16; CDR3 DNA: TGTGCCAGCAGCGTCTTAGCGGGAGGGCCTCGGGATGAGCAGTTCTTC; CDR3 protein: CASSVLAGGPRDEQFF
clone size: .; D gene: TRBD2; V gene: TRBV10-3; J gene: TRBJ2-7; CDR3 length: 14; CDR3 DNA: TGTGCCATCAGTGAGTCGGGGGGGAAGGACGAGCAGTACTTC; CDR3 protein: CAISESGGKDEQYF
clone size: once; D gene: TRBD1; V gene: TRBV7-6; J gene: TRBJ2-7; CDR3 length: 16; CDR3 DNA: TGTGCCAGCAGCCCTGGGACAGGGACAATCTCCTACGAGCAGTACTTC; CDR3 protein: CASSPGTGTISYEQYF
clone size: .; D gene: .; V gene: TRBV7-3; J gene: TRBJ2-2; CDR3 length: 14; CDR3 DNA: TGTGCCAGCAGCTACAGGGCAGGCACCGGGGAGCTGTTTTTT; CDR3 protein: CASSYRAGTGELFF
clone size: .; D gene: .; V gene: TRBV29-1; J gene: TRBJ2-7; CDR3 length: 15; CDR3 DNA: TGCAGCGTTGACTCCAGACGGGGGATGACCTACGAGCAGTACTTC; CDR3 protein: CSVDSRRGMTYEQYF
clone size: .; D gene: TRBD1; V gene: TRBV14; J gene: TRBJ1-2; CDR3 length: 13; CDR3 DNA: TGTGCCAGCAGAAGGACAGGGGGCTATGGCTACACCTTC; CDR3 protein: CASRRTGGYGYTF
clone size: .; D gene: .; V gene: TRBV29-1; J gene: TRBJ2-3; CDR3 length: 14; CDR3 DNA: TGCAGCGTTGGCCTCGGGGGTACTTCAGATACGCAGTATTTT; CDR3 protein: CSVGLGGTSDTQYF
clone size: .; D gene: .; V gene: TRBV15; J gene: TRBJ2-2; CDR3 length: 20; CDR3 DNA: TGTGCCACCAGCAGAGATTACTCGGCAGCGAACGTCTATAACACCGGGGAGCTGTTTTTT; CDR3 protein: CATSRDYSAANVYNTGELFF
clone size: .; D gene: TRBD2; V gene: TRBV13; J gene: TRBJ2-1; CDR3 length: 15; CDR3 DNA: TGTGCCAGCAGCGCCAGTGGCGGGGGGGCCCTTGAGCAGTTCTTC; CDR3 protein: CASSASGGGALEQFF
clone size: .; D gene: .; V gene: TRBV5-4; J gene: TRBJ2-5; CDR3 length: 14; CDR3 DNA: TGTGCCAGCAGCTTGGGTGGGGCCCAAGAGACCCAGTACTTC; CDR3 protein: CASSLGGAQETQYF
clone size: .; D gene: TRBD1; V gene: TRBV4-3; J gene: TRBJ2-5; CDR3 length: 15; CDR3 DNA: TGCGCCAGCAGCCAAGCGGACAGGGGAGGGGAGACCCAGTACTTC; CDR3 protein: CASSQADRGGETQYF
clone size: .; D gene: TRBD2; V gene: TRBV5-1; J gene: TRBJ2-7; CDR3 length: 16; CDR3 DNA: TGCGCCAGCAGCTTGGCCAAGGCGGGGGGCAGTTACGAGCAGTACTTC; CDR3 protein: CASSLAKAGGSYEQYF
clone size: .; D gene: .; V gene: TRBV15; J gene: TRBJ1-1; CDR3 length: 17; CDR3 DNA: TGTGCCACCAGCGCCTCACCCAGGACATTCCTGAACACTGAAGCTTTCTTT; CDR3 protein: CATSASPRTFLNTEAFF
clone size: few; D gene: .; V gene: TRBV5-1; J gene: TRBJ1-1; CDR3 length: 15; CDR3 DNA: TGCGCCAGCAGCTCGGACAGTCGGGGGAACACTGAAGCTTTCTTT; CDR3 protein: CASSSDSRGNTEAFF
clone size: .; D gene: .; V gene: TRBV9; J gene: TRBJ1-1; CDR3 length: 14; CDR3 DNA: TGTGCCAGCAGCGTCGACGGAGAAAACACTGAAGCTTTCTTT; CDR3 protein: CASSVDGENTEAFF
clone size: .; D gene: TRBD2; V gene: TRBV6-1; J gene: TRBJ2-7; CDR3 length: 17; CDR3 DNA: TGTGCCAGCAGTGAAGCATGGTCTAGCGGGGAACCCTACGAGCAGTACTTC; CDR3 protein: CASSEAWSSGEPYEQYF
clone size: .; D gene: .; V gene: TRBV28; J gene: TRBJ1-2; CDR3 length: 10; CDR3 DNA: TGTGCCGCGCTAGGGGTTGGCTACACCTTC; CDR3 protein: CAALGVGYTF
clone size: .; D gene: TRBD1; V gene: TRBV19; J gene: TRBJ1-5; CDR3 length: 15; CDR3 DNA: TGTGCCAGTAGTATGTACAGGGGCGGCAATCAGCCCCAGCATTTT; CDR3 protein: CASSMYRGGNQPQHF
clone size: once; D gene: .; V gene: TRBV7-9; J gene: TRBJ2-7; CDR3 length: 15; CDR3 DNA: TGTTCCAGCAGCTTAGGTGACAGGAGCTCCTACGAGCAGTACTTC; CDR3 protein: CSSSLGDRSSYEQYF
clone size: few; D gene: TRBD1; V gene: TRBV11-3; J gene: TRBJ2-7; CDR3 length: 15; CDR3 DNA: TGTGCCAGCAGCTTAGGAGGGACAGGGCCCTACGAGCAGTACTTC; CDR3 protein: CASSLGGTGPYEQYF
clone size: .; D gene: TRBD2; V gene: TRBV10-2; J gene: TRBJ2-3; CDR3 length: 16; CDR3 DNA: TGCGCCAGCAGTGCAAGACTAGCGGGCAGCACAGATACGCAGTATTTT; CDR3 protein: CASSARLAGSTDTQYF
clone size: .; D gene: .; V gene: TRBV29-1; J gene: TRBJ2-7; CDR3 length: 13; CDR3 DNA: TGCAGCGTTGGCCGGGAAGGAGCGGCCGAGCAGTACTTC; CDR3 protein: CSVGREGAAEQYF
clone size: few; D gene: .; V gene: TRBV6-5; J gene: TRBJ2-5; CDR3 length: 14; CDR3 DNA: TGTGCCAGCAGCACCAGGGGTGTCTTGGAGACCCAGTACTTC; CDR3 protein: CASSTRGVLETQYF
clone size: few; D gene: TRBD1; V gene: TRBV27; J gene: TRBJ2-7; CDR3 length: 16; CDR3 DNA: TGTGCCAGCGACTCGTCCCGGGACAGGGTGCGGCGAGAGCAGTACTTC; CDR3 protein: CASDSSRDRVRREQYF
clone size: .; D gene: TRBD1; V gene: TRBV6-1; J gene: TRBJ1-1; CDR3 length: 15; CDR3 DNA: TGTGCCAGCAGTGAACTGAGACAGGGGCGGACTGAAGCTTTCTTT; CDR3 protein: CASSELRQGRTEAFF
clone size: few; D gene: TRBD2; V gene: TRBV7-9; J gene: TRBJ2-1; CDR3 length: 16; CDR3 DNA: TGTGCCAGCACCCCTATAGCGGGAGGGTCATACAATGAGCAGTTCTTC; CDR3 protein: CASTPIAGGSYNEQFF
clone size: .; D gene: .; V gene: TRBV5-1; J gene: TRBJ1-2; CDR3 length: 14; CDR3 DNA: TGCGCCAGCAGCTTGGAACCTTTGAGCTATGGCTACACCTTC; CDR3 protein: CASSLEPLSYGYTF
clone size: .; D gene: .; V gene: TRBV5-1; J gene: TRBJ2-7; CDR3 length: 13; CDR3 DNA: TGCGCCAGCAGCTCTATTAAACGCTACGAGCAGTACTTC; CDR3 protein: CASSSIKRYEQYF
clone size: .; D gene: .; V gene: TRBV27; J gene: TRBJ2-5; CDR3 length: 9; CDR3 DNA: TGTGCCAGCTCCTCGACCCAGTACTTC; CDR3 protein: CASSSTQYF
clone size: .; D gene: TRBD1; V gene: TRBV19; J gene: TRBJ1-1; CDR3 length: 16; CDR3 DNA: TGTGCCAGTAGTTCCCGGACAGGCCCAAGGGGCACTGAAGCTTTCTTT; CDR3 protein: CASSSRTGPRGTEAFF
clone size: .; D gene: .; V gene: TRBV27; J gene: TRBJ1-2; CDR3 length: 15; CDR3 DNA: TGTGCCAGCAGTTTAACCCTACAGGGTAGGAAGGGCTACACCTTC; CDR3 protein: CASSLTLQGRKGYTF
clone size: .; D gene: .; V gene: TRBV7-9; J gene: TRBJ2-6; CDR3 length: 13; CDR3 DNA: TGTGCCACCAATCCCTCTGGGGCCAACGTCCTGACTTTC; CDR3 protein: CATNPSGANVLTF
clone size: few; D gene: .; V gene: TRBV9; J gene: TRBJ2-7; CDR3 length: 15; CDR3 DNA: TGTGCCAGCAGCGTTTTGGCGGACGCCCAGGGCGAGCAGTACTTC; CDR3 protein: CASSVLADAQGEQYF
clone size: .; D gene: TRBD2; V gene: TRBV5-1; J gene: TRBJ2-1; CDR3 length: 15; CDR3 DNA: TGCGCCAGCAGCTTGGAACTAGCGGTGAACAATGAGCAGTTCTTC; CDR3 protein: CASSLELAVNNEQFF
clone size: .; D gene: .; V gene: TRBV10-1; J gene: TRBJ1-3; CDR3 length: 17; CDR3 DNA: TGCGCCAGCGGACAAGTCTACAGGGAATGTTCTGGAAACACCATATATTTT; CDR3 protein: CASGQVYRECSGNTIYF
clone size: few; D gene: TRBD1; V gene: TRBV7-2; J gene: TRBJ1-2; CDR3 length: 14; CDR3 DNA: TGTGCCAGCACCCCGGGACAGGGGGCGTTTGGCTACACCTTC; CDR3 protein: CASTPGQGAFGYTF
clone size: .; D gene: .; V gene: TRBV27; J gene: TRBJ2-7; CDR3 length: 16; CDR3 DNA: TGTGCCAGCAGTTTATCGCGGAGGGAGGCGGTTTACGAGCAGTACTTC; CDR3 protein: CASSLSRREAVYEQYF